A selection of T cell receptor beta chains follows, all from one sample in a study of blood T cell repertoires in COVID-19. Sequencing used immunoSEQ multiplex PCR; TCRdb keeps in-frame clones, though not all of them. The sample has about 53,000 clones; around 83% are singletons. Sequenced: peripheral blood. The receptor set was obtained from a man between 65 and 85 years old with active COVID-19. Each CDR3 is given without its conserved first and last residue. The order of the fields is V gene, J gene, CDR3 protein.

>TRBV14|TRBJ2-7
ASSRDRGTYEQY
>TRBV7-9|TRBJ2-5
ASSPRTSGGPGETQY
>TRBV5-4|TRBJ2-5
ASSLAPRRQETQY
>TRBV5-6|TRBJ1-2
ASSPLGSRQGSYGYT
>TRBV19|TRBJ1-1
ASTTTDRSTEAF
>TRBV30|TRBJ1-2
AWSVLRGTGYT
>TRBV5-5|TRBJ2-7
ASSPPPGQKTATYEQY
>TRBV29-1|TRBJ1-3
SVTDRPLNTIY
>TRBV27|TRBJ1-3
ASSFVAGGNTIY
>TRBV28|TRBJ1-1
ASSLPQNTEAF
>TRBV6-5|TRBJ2-1
ASRDIAGAGNEQF
>TRBV27|TRBJ2-1
ATLPILAGGYNEQF
>TRBV5-4|TRBJ2-7
ASSPGLAGGGYEQY
>TRBV5-1|TRBJ2-1
ASSLGLGAANEQF
>TRBV7-2|TRBJ1-4
ASSLALPQKLF
>TRBV5-3|TRBJ1-5
ARSLGTGINQPQH
>TRBV11-3|TRBJ2-5
ASARGRAQETQY
>TRBV6-2/TRBV6-3|TRBJ1-3
ASSYTPASYSGNTIY
>TRBV6-1|TRBJ1-6
ASSVIAGGGYNSPLH
>TRBV19|TRBJ1-5
ASSPGGPNQPQH
>TRBV4-3|TRBJ2-6
ASSQGEGGSGANVLT
>TRBV6-1|TRBJ1-5
ASSEGLSNQPQH
>TRBV7-9|TRBJ2-7
ASTTGGQGGYEQY
>TRBV3-1/TRBV3-2|TRBJ2-3
ASSQEAVPHTQY
>TRBV15|TRBJ2-5
ATSRDFGGGRETQY
>TRBV11-3|TRBJ2-1
ASSSQRGVYNEQF
>TRBV5-4|TRBJ1-2
ASSLGLGTGINGYT
>TRBV9|TRBJ2-7
ASSVGIAWSYEQY
>TRBV15|TRBJ1-5
ATIARDRGDQPQH
>TRBV24-1|TRBJ2-2
ATHRGEGAGELF
>TRBV11-1|TRBJ2-3
ASSHGTGWADTQY